Below, 27 T cell receptor beta chains from the same sample are listed, as sequenced in a study of CD8 T cells in ankylosing spondylitis. MiXCR was run by TCRdb on the 5' RACE reads, yielding one entry per CDR3 protein. The sample contains about 300,000 distinct CDR3 sequences, roughly 11% of which appear only once. The material sequenced was blood, either unsorted or a sorted T cell fraction (not recorded which). These receptors all come from a female donor with ankylosing spondylitis or in good health (not recorded which).

This clonotype was picked up one time. The genes are TRBV30 and TRBJ1-6; weak D call: TRBD1 (5 bases). Trimming pared 0 bases from V and 9 bases from J, leaving 12 bases between. The CDR3 totals 14 residues. CDR1 is GTSNPN, CDR2 SVGIG, per germline (reference sequence). The CDR3 DNA reads as TGTGCCTGGAGTGTACAAGGGGTTGGTTCACCCCTCCACTTT. Translated, it gives CAWSVQGVGSPLHF.

This clonotype was detected a few times. CDR3 loop: CASSLGQGVYEKLFF. CDR3 in DNA: TGCGCCAGCAGCTTGGGACAGGGCGTTTATGAAAAACTGTTTTTT. The J gene is TRBJ1-4, the V gene TRBV5-1; 7 bases are a match to TRBD1. CDR1 SGHRS and CDR2 YFSETQ come from the germline V gene. This CDR3 has 15 amino acids. After removal of 0 bases from V and 6 bases from J, the junction contained 5 bases not matched to a gene. The variable domain in full, completed from reference TRBV5-1 and TRBJ1-4, reads KAGVTQTPRYLIKTRGQQVTLSCSPISGHRSVSWYQQTPGQGLQFLFEYFSETQRNKGNFPGRFSGRQFSNSRSEMNVSTLELGDSALYLCASSLGQGVYEKLFFGSGTQLSVL.

This sequence joins TRBV20-1 and TRBJ2-2, with TRBD2 identical over 11 bases. The CDR3 runs 15 residues. Per the germline V gene, CDR1 is DFQATT and CDR2 is SNEGSKA (reference sequence). V gave up 3 bases and J gave up 5 bases; unmatched junction bases: 5. Here the CDR3 DNA reads TGCAGTGCTAGTCTTCTAGCGGGGGGTACCGGGGAGCTGTTTTTT. This translates into CSASLLAGGTGELFF.

This clonotype occurred many times. The chain links TRBV10-2 to TRBJ2-2; tentative D call: TRBD1 (5 bases). CDR3 length equals 16 residues. Trimming removed 2 bases at V and 0 bases at J, with 10 bases between. Germline CDR1 and CDR2: WSHSY and SAAADI. The CDR3 reads CASSEGAGANTGELFF. CDR3 nucleotide sequence: TGCGCCAGCAGTGAGGGGGCCGGAGCGAACACCGGGGAGCTGTTTTTT.

A few counts support this clonotype. The rearrangement joins TRBV20-1 to TRBJ1-1; 7 bases are shared with TRBD1. This CDR3 region has 14 residues. J lost 5 bases, V lost 5 bases, and 11 bases had no gene match. The germline V gene has CDR1 DFQATT and CDR2 SNEGSKA (reference sequence). This chain's CDR3 is CSAWKGASETEAFF. DNA of the CDR3: TGCAGTGCTTGGAAGGGGGCTTCGGAGACTGAAGCTTTCTTT.

In regard to this clonotype: The junction does not match germline at one end; this may be a read error. The chain is built from TRBV12-3 or TRBV12-4 and TRBJ2-1; D unclear. The CDR3 consists of 12 residues. The CDR3: CASSRTYNEQLF. DNA of the CDR3: TGTGCCAGCAGCCGCACGTACAATGAGCAGTTGTTC.

The V and J genes are TRBV15 and TRBJ2-1; the match to TRBD2 covers 8 bases. The V segment lost 1 base and the J segment 8 bases; nucleotides outside the gene matches: 7. The CDR3 is 15 amino acids. Germline-derived CDR1 and CDR2 are LNHNV and YYDKDF (reference sequence). The CDR3 DNA sequence: TGTGCCACCAGCAGAGTCACGGGAGGGGTTGATGAGCAGTTCTTC. This encodes CATSRVTGGVDEQFF.

This clonotype was counted at least ten times. The V call is TRBV5-1, the J call TRBJ1-2, with 7 bases aligning to TRBD1. V trimming: 5 bases; J trimming: 8 bases; junction bases outside the gene matches: 9. Germline V gene data show CDR1 as SGHRS and CDR2 as YFSETQ. CDR3 length equals 13 residues. In nucleotides, the CDR3 is TGCGCCAGCAGATCTGACAGGGTATGGGGCTACACCTTC. Its protein is CASRSDRVWGYTF.

This clonotype was counted between two and nine times. V gene TRBV5-6 combines with J gene TRBJ2-1, with 7 bases aligning to TRBD2. Losses at the gene ends were 4 bases for V and 8 bases for J; bases not matched to a gene: 6. This CDR3 comprises 13 residues. Germline V gene lookup returns CDR1 SGHDT and CDR2 YYEEEE. The CDR3 DNA is TGTGCCAGCAGCACTGGGGCGGGGGATGAGCAGTTCTTC. Encoded protein: CASSTGAGDEQFF.

This clonotype was seen more than once but under ten times. The genes are TRBV6-1 and TRBJ2-2, with a weak D call TRBD1 (6 bases). CDR1 is MNHNS, CDR2 SASEGT, per germline. Trimming pared 2 bases from V and 3 bases from J, leaving 13 bases between. The CDR3 has 16 amino acids. The CDR3 sequence is CASSELGGLDTGELFF. The CDR3 bases are TGTGCCAGCAGTGAACTTGGGGGCTTGGACACCGGGGAGCTGTTTTTT.

The rearrangement links TRBV12-3 or TRBV12-4 to TRBJ2-6; 8 bases are shared with TRBD2. V dropped 3 bases and J dropped 0; count of bases not matched to a gene: 10. This CDR3 has 19 amino acids. The CDR3 coding sequence is TGTGCCAGCAGTTTTTCCTTCCCAGCGGGAGCCTCTGGGGCCAACGTCCTGACTTTC. Protein sequence: CASSFSFPAGASGANVLTF.

This clonotype occurred many times. This chain joins TRBV4-1 and TRBJ1-1, with D perhaps TRBD1 (5 bases). CDR3 length: 16 amino acids. The germline V gene encodes CDR1 MGHRA and CDR2 YSYEKL. The ends were cut back, 0 bases at V and 4 bases at J, with 15 bases in the middle. This chain's CDR3 is CASSQESSLRGTEAFF. CDR3 in DNA: TGCGCCAGCAGCCAAGAAAGTTCCCTGAGGGGCACTGAAGCTTTCTTT.

This clonotype was found once. The rearrangement links TRBV3-1 to TRBJ1-1; D possibly corresponds to TRBD1 (5 bases). V lost 7 bases and J lost 3, with 12 bases in between. CDR3 length: 13 amino acids. The germline gives CDR1 LGHDT, CDR2 YNNKEL (reference sequence). The CDR3 DNA is TGTGCCAGCATCGGGACCCGGCACACTGAAGCTTTCTTT. Translation: CASIGTRHTEAFF.

The chain combines TRBV25-1 with TRBJ2-6; D could derive from TRBD1 or TRBD2 (5 bases each). Trimming cost V 5 bases and J 1 base, with 21 bases left between them. The CDR3 extends over 19 amino acids. CDR1 is MGHDK and CDR2 is SYGVNS in the germline V gene. Here the CDR3 DNA reads TGTGCCAGCAGTCCCCCCGGGACGCTCCAGGGATCTGGGGCCAACGTCCTGACTTTC. It specifies CASSPPGTLQGSGANVLTF.

The chain carries TRBV5-1 and TRBJ1-4; D is unclear. The germline CDR1 and CDR2 sequences are SGHRS and YFSETQ. The CDR3 runs to 13 residues. Trimming cost V 5 bases and J 0 bases, with 5 bases left between them. CDR3 region: CASRQATNEKLFF. In DNA, the CDR3 is TGCGCCAGCAGACAAGCAACTAATGAAAAACTGTTTTTT.

The chain combines TRBV7-7 with TRBJ2-5; 8 nucleotides align to TRBD1. CDR1 is SSHAT and CDR2 is FNYEAQ in the germline V gene (reference sequence). The CDR3 spans 15 residues. V lost 5 bases, J lost 2 bases, and 7 bases stayed unmatched. CDR3: CASSPPGQEQETQYF. The CDR3 DNA is TGTGCCAGCAGCCCCCCGGGACAGGAGCAAGAGACCCAGTACTTC.

Comment on this clonotype: A read error may explain this, as a much larger clone is one base away. The chain joins TRBV12-5 to TRBJ1-1; D is ambiguous. V was trimmed by 6 bases and J by 10 bases, leaving 15 bases between them. This CDR3 has 12 residues. Germline CDR1 and CDR2: LGHNT and FRNRAP. CDR3 sequence reads: CASGIDMSGAFF. The CDR3 DNA is TGTGCTAGTGGCATCGACATGTCCGGAGCTTTCTTT.

This clonotype was counted ten times or more. The chain uses TRBV20-1 and TRBJ2-7; 9 nucleotides agree with TRBD2. Germline V gives CDR1 DFQATT, CDR2 SNEGSKA (reference sequence). Trimming at V came to 1 base and at J to 2 bases, leaving 12 bases not matched to a gene. This CDR3 comprises 17 residues. CDR3 sequence (DNA): TGCAGTGCTAGAGTCCTAGCGGGAAAGAGATCCCCCTACGAGCAGTACTTC. Its translation is CSARVLAGKRSPYEQYF.

The chain carries TRBV3-1 and TRBJ1-3; D is perhaps TRBD1 (6 bases). Germline CDR1 and CDR2: LGHDT and YNNKEL (reference sequence). Trimming stripped 0 bases from V and 1 base from J, with 10 bases between. CDR3 length equals 16 residues. CDR3 sequence (DNA): TGTGCCAGCAGCCAAGAACGGGGGGCTTCTGGAAACACCATATATTTT. The encoded protein is CASSQERGASGNTIYF.

This clonotype was detected many times. The rearrangement uses TRBV11-2 and TRBJ2-3; D gene uncertain. Per germline, CDR1 SGHAT and CDR2 FQNNGV. The CDR3 consists of 18 residues. V lost 1 base to trimming and J lost 0 bases, with 17 bases between them. CDR3 in DNA: TGTGCCAGCAGCTTAGTTGGGCCAAGAGCCATTAGCACAGATACGCAGTATTTT. It codes for CASSLVGPRAISTDTQYF.

Note on this clonotype: A read error may produce the germline difference seen at one junction end. V is TRBV5-1 and J is TRBJ1-1; D is unresolved. CDR3 size: 15 residues. Germline assignment: CDR1 SGHRS and CDR2 YFSETQ. Here the CDR3 reads CVSSLERAMNTEAFF. In nucleotides, the CDR3 is TGCGTCAGCAGCTTGGAGCGGGCTATGAACACTGAAGCTTTCTTT.

This clonotype was seen at least ten times. J is TRBJ2-2 and V is TRBV28, with D perhaps matching TRBD2 (6 bases). The V and J ends lost 1 base and 8 bases respectively, with 17 bases between them. Germline V CDR1 and CDR2: MDHEN, SYDVKM. The CDR3 length is 16 residues. For the CDR3, the DNA is TGTGCCAGCAGTTTATCGGGGAGGACAAGCTGGGGGGAGCTGTTTTTT. This encodes CASSLSGRTSWGELFF.

This chain uses TRBV5-1 with TRBJ1-3; 8 nucleotides agree with TRBD1. The V gene end was trimmed by 4 bases and the J gene end by 2 bases; junction bases not matched to a gene: 11. The CDR3 contains 17 residues. Germline CDR1 reads SGHRS; CDR2 reads YFSETQ. This CDR3 reads CASSPTTGAIPGNTIYF. CDR3 nucleotides: TGCGCCAGCAGCCCAACGACAGGGGCGATCCCTGGAAACACCATATATTTT.

Many counts were recorded for this clonotype. V usage is TRBV12-3 or TRBV12-4 and J usage is TRBJ2-7, with D possibly being TRBD2 (7 bases). CDR3 size: 15 residues. Trimming stripped 7 bases from V and 1 base from J, with 17 bases between. CDR3 in amino acids: CASTKGGDLSYEQYF. CDR3 in DNA: TGTGCCAGCACCAAAGGGGGGGACTTGTCCTACGAGCAGTACTTC.

This clonotype was observed a few times. V is TRBV24-1 and J is TRBJ2-1; maybe TRBD2 (5 bases). This CDR3 is built from 14 residues. Germline loops: CDR1 KGHDR, CDR2 SFDVKD. The V gene lost 6 bases and the J gene lost 8 bases, with 16 bases spanning the gap. CDR3 sequence: CATSRGRSSYEQFF. The DNA of the CDR3 is TGTGCCACCAGTAGAGGGAGATCTAGCTATGAGCAGTTCTTC.

This clonotype has ten or more counts. The rearrangement uses TRBV29-1 and TRBJ1-5; no clear D gene. Trimming removed 3 bases from V and 6 bases from J, with 12 bases in between. This CDR3 comprises 13 residues. CDR1 and CDR2 from the germline V gene are SQVTM and ANQGSEA. The CDR3 loop is CSVDLGGGQPQHF. The CDR3 nucleotides read TGCAGCGTTGATCTTGGAGGCGGTCAGCCCCAGCATTTT.

Ten or more counts support this clonotype. J is TRBJ2-1 and V is TRBV7-8, with 12 bases aligning to TRBD2. The V segment lost 5 bases and the J segment 0 bases; nucleotides outside the gene matches: 5. The length of the CDR3 is 17 residues. The germline V gene encodes CDR1 SGHVS and CDR2 FQNEAQ. The CDR3 here is CASSTRTSGVSYNEQFF. The CDR3 nucleotides read TGTGCCAGCAGCACCAGGACTAGCGGGGTCTCCTACAATGAGCAGTTCTTC.